This is a list of T cell receptor beta chains from one sample in a study of blood T cell repertoires in COVID-19. The protocol was immunoSEQ multiplex PCR, while the TCRdb copy is restricted to in-frame clones and leaves out a portion. The sample has some 300,000 clones, over 90% seen once. The sample taken for sequencing was PBMCs or T cells enriched from blood (not recorded which). The receptor set was obtained from a woman between 25 and 40 years old who had been exposed to COVID-19. CDR3s include the opening cysteine and the closing phenylalanine or tryptophan. The D gene is left open where the match is weak. Clone size, where shown, is once, few, many, or a class for clones that have expanded.

NA,TRBV9,TRBJ2-1,TRBD2,CASSVDRGGPYNEQFF,TGTGCCAGCAGCGTAGATCGCGGGGGGCCCTACAATGAGCAGTTCTTC
NA,TRBV2,TRBJ2-2,NA,CASTLTPLRTGELFF,TGTGCCAGCACCTTGACTCCCCTGCGTACCGGGGAGCTGTTTTTT
NA,TRBV6-5,TRBJ1-2,TRBD1,CASSYARTGGTYGYTF,TGTGCCAGCAGTTACGCCCGGACAGGGGGCACCTATGGCTACACCTTC
once,TRBV5-1,TRBJ2-5,NA,CASSLAGAQETQYF,TGCGCCAGCAGCTTGGCTGGAGCCCAAGAGACCCAGTACTTC
NA,TRBV25-1,TRBJ2-1,TRBD2,CASRLGGTLSYNEQFF,TGTGCCAGCAGACTCGGGGGGACCCTATCATACAATGAGCAGTTCTTC
NA,TRBV6-5,TRBJ1-5,NA,CASSLRARSQPQHF,TGTGCCAGCAGTTTGAGGGCCAGGAGTCAGCCCCAGCATTTT
NA,TRBV13,TRBJ1-6,TRBD1,CASSPPTTGAMGPLHF,TGTGCCAGCAGCCCGCCCACTACAGGGGCCATGGGGCCCCTCCACTTT
few,TRBV10-3,TRBJ1-2,NA,CAISDQGLSRAYGYTF,TGTGCCATCAGTGACCAGGGGCTATCTAGGGCGTATGGCTACACCTTC
NA,TRBV7-2,TRBJ2-5,NA,CASSLAGAGVQETQYF,TGTGCCAGCAGCTTAGCGGGGGCCGGGGTCCAAGAGACCCAGTACTTC
few,TRBV9,TRBJ1-6,TRBD1,CASSVGGTGGSPLHF,TGTGCCAGCAGCGTAGGAGGGACAGGGGGTTCACCCCTCCACTTT
NA,TRBV7-8,TRBJ2-1,TRBD1,CASSSGTAEYNEQFF,TGTGCCAGCAGCTCCGGGACAGCAGAGTACAATGAGCAGTTCTTC
once,TRBV4-2,TRBJ2-7,NA,CASSQDRTYEQYF,TGTGCCAGCAGCCAAGACCGGACATACGAGCAGTACTTC
NA,TRBV27,TRBJ2-1,TRBD1,CASSSPGQGYNEQFF,TGTGCCAGCAGTAGCCCGGGACAGGGCTACAATGAGCAGTTCTTC
NA,TRBV18,TRBJ1-2,TRBD1,CASSPPGQGSNYGYTF,TGTGCCAGCTCACCACCCGGACAGGGTTCTAACTATGGCTACACCTTC
NA,TRBV2,TRBJ1-1,NA,CASRGSLGGTEAFF,TGTGCCAGCAGGGGGAGTTTAGGTGGCACTGAAGCTTTCTTT
NA,TRBV11-2,TRBJ2-7,NA,CASSLEASYEQYF,TGTGCCAGCAGCTTAGAGGCCAGTTACGAGCAGTACTTC
few,TRBV6-5,TRBJ1-2,NA,CASRGSQGYGYTF,TGTGCCAGCAGGGGATCGCAGGGGTATGGCTACACCTTC
NA,TRBV24-1,TRBJ2-1,TRBD2,CATSDPSGGILDEQFF,TGTGCCACCAGTGACCCTAGCGGGGGGATCCTCGATGAGCAGTTCTTC
NA,TRBV7-9,TRBJ1-2,TRBD1,CASSSGQGLGGYTF,TGTGCCAGCAGCTCCGGACAGGGCTTAGGAGGCTACACCTTC
NA,TRBV19,TRBJ2-5,TRBD1,CASSPRDRLVKGETQYF,TGTGCCAGTAGTCCCCGGGACAGGCTCGTGAAGGGAGAGACCCAGTACTTC
NA,TRBV2,TRBJ1-1,TRBD1,CASSSGQVNTEAFF,TGTGCCAGCAGTAGCGGACAGGTGAACACTGAAGCTTTCTTT
once,TRBV24-1,TRBJ1-6,TRBD1,CATSDLQELRRDRADLGSPLHF,TGTGCCACCAGTGATTTGCAAGAACTCCGTAGGGACAGGGCGGATTTGGGGTCACCCCTCCACTTT
NA,TRBV4-3,TRBJ1-1,NA,CASSQAAGSMNTEAFF,TGCGCCAGCAGCCAAGCCGCAGGAAGTATGAACACTGAAGCTTTCTTT
NA,TRBV29-1,TRBJ1-1,NA,CSVDRAEGTEAFF,TGCAGCGTTGACAGGGCAGAAGGCACTGAAGCTTTCTTT
NA,TRBV5-1,TRBJ2-5,NA,CASSLARQRGETQYF,TGCGCCAGCAGCTTGGCTCGGCAGAGGGGGGAGACCCAGTACTTC
NA,TRBV19,TRBJ2-3,NA,CASSIRTITDTQYF,TGTGCCAGTAGTATTCGGACTATCACAGATACGCAGTATTTT
NA,TRBV4-3,TRBJ1-6,NA,CASSQVGTSDSPLHF,TGCGCCAGCAGCCAAGTAGGGACATCGGATTCACCCCTCCACTTT
once,TRBV7-9,TRBJ2-7,NA,CASSPPSRGEQYF,TGTGCCAGCAGCCCCCCCAGCCGCGGCGAGCAGTACTTC
NA,TRBV5-1,TRBJ2-1,NA,CASSGGGPGQQFF,TGCGCCAGCAGCGGAGGGGGCCCCGGACAGCAGTTCTTC
NA,TRBV6-5,TRBJ2-7,NA,CAIRTNYEQYF,TGTGCCATCAGGACAAACTACGAGCAGTACTTC
NA,TRBV6-5,TRBJ2-5,NA,CASSQGWRDETQYF,TGTGCCAGCAGCCAGGGTTGGCGAGACGAGACCCAGTACTTC
NA,TRBV12-5,TRBJ1-4,NA,CASGLWGSSEKLFF,TGTGCTAGTGGTTTGTGGGGCAGTAGTGAAAAACTGTTTTTT
NA,TRBV28,TRBJ1-2,NA,CASSLFPGDRYGYTF,TGTGCCAGCAGTTTATTTCCAGGGGACCGCTATGGCTACACCTTC
NA,TRBV19,TRBJ1-4,TRBD1,CASSIRWTGGNEKLFF,TGTGCCAGTAGTATCCGATGGACAGGGGGAAATGAAAAACTGTTTTTT
NA,TRBV21-1,TRBJ2-7,NA,CASSKLAGQSYEQYF,TGTGCCAGCAGCAAACTCGCGGGACAGAGCTACGAGCAGTACTTC
NA,TRBV6-1,TRBJ1-5,TRBD1,CASSEQWTGGIGQPQHF,TGTGCCAGCAGTGAACAATGGACAGGGGGCATCGGTCAGCCCCAGCATTTT
NA,TRBV5-1,TRBJ1-5,NA,CASSFLGESNQPQHF,TGCGCCAGCAGCTTCCTCGGGGAAAGCAATCAGCCCCAGCATTTT
NA,TRBV9,TRBJ2-3,TRBD2,CASSGTSGGRTDTQYF,TGTGCCAGCAGCGGGACTAGCGGGGGGCGCACAGATACGCAGTATTTT
NA,TRBV3-1/TRBV3-2,TRBJ2-5,TRBD2,CASSPLRLAGAGETQYF,TGTGCCAGCAGCCCCTTGAGACTAGCGGGGGCTGGGGAGACCCAGTACTTC
NA,TRBV5-5,TRBJ2-1,TRBD2,CASSLLASGGSSYNEQFF,TGTGCCAGCAGCTTGTTAGCTAGCGGGGGGAGCTCCTACAATGAGCAGTTCTTC
NA,TRBV29-1,TRBJ1-2,TRBD1,CSVAGTATFGYTF,TGCAGCGTTGCTGGGACAGCGACTTTTGGCTACACCTTC
NA,TRBV9,TRBJ1-2,NA,CASSVSGNYGYTF,TGTGCCAGCAGCGTAAGCGGGAACTATGGCTACACCTTC
NA,TRBV27,TRBJ1-5,NA,CASSLNRDSNQPQHF,TGTGCCAGCAGTTTGAACAGGGATAGCAATCAGCCCCAGCATTTT
NA,TRBV6-5,TRBJ1-1,TRBD1,CASSYSTGGEAFF,TGTGCCAGCAGTTACTCGACAGGGGGCGAGGCTTTCTTT
NA,TRBV7-9,TRBJ2-1,TRBD2,CASSLGLAGVREQFF,TGTGCCAGCAGCCTAGGACTAGCGGGGGTCAGGGAGCAGTTCTTC
few,TRBV29-1,TRBJ1-1,NA,CSVVERGEENTEAFF,TGCAGCGTTGTCGAGCGGGGTGAAGAGAACACTGAAGCTTTCTTT
NA,TRBV2,TRBJ1-6,NA,CASSEARNSPLHF,TGTGCCAGCAGTGAAGCGAGGAATTCACCCCTCCACTTT
NA,TRBV7-2,TRBJ2-1,TRBD2,CASSQRGYNEQFF,TGTGCCAGCAGCCAGCGGGGATACAATGAGCAGTTCTTC
once,TRBV5-1,TRBJ2-1,NA,CASSFRRGPYNEQFF,TGCGCCAGCAGCTTTAGGAGGGGGCCCTACAATGAGCAGTTCTTC